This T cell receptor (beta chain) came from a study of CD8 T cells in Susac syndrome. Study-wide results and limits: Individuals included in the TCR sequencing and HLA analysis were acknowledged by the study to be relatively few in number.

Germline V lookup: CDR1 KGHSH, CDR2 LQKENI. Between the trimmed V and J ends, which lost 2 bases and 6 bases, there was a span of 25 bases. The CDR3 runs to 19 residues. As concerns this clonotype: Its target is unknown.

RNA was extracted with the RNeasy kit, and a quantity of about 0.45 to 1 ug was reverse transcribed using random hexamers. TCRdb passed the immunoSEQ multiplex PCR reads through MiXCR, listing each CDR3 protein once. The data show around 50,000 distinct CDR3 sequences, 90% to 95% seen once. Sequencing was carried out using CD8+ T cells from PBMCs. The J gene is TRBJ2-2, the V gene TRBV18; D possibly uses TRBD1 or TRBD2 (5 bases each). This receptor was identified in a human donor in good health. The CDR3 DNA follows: TGTGCCAGCTCACCATCGTATTTACAGGCCAGCGGAAACGCCGGGGAGCTGTTTTTT. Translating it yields CASSPSYLQASGNAGELFF.